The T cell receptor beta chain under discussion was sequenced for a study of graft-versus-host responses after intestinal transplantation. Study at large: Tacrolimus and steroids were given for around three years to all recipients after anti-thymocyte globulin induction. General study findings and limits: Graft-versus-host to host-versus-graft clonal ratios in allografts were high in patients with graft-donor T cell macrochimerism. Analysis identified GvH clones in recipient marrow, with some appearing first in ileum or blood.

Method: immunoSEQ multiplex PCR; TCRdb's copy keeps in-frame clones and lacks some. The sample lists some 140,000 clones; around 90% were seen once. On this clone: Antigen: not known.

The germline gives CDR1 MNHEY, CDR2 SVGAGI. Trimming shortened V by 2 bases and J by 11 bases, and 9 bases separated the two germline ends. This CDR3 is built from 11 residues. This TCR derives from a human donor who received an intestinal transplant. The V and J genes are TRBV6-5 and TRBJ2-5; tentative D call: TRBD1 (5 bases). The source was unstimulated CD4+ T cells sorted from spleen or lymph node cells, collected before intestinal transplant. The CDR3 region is CASSYKGRQYF. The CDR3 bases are TGTGCCAGCAGTTACAAGGGGCGGCAGTACTTC.